The source of this T cell receptor beta chain is a study of early T cells in non-severe SARS-CoV-2 infection. Overall study context: Unsorted whole blood bulk RNA was sequenced, with unpaired chains.

CDR3 length: 14 amino acids. V was trimmed by 1 base and J by 3 bases, leaving 10 bases between them. Germline loops: CDR1 SGHTA, CDR2 FQGNSA. This clonotype has only a few counts. Antigen: not known. Notes on the study in general: CD4 and private specificities were missed by VDJdb matching, which favored anti-spike CD8 responses.

Individual cDNA molecules were tagged with unique molecular identifiers. TCRdb used MiXCR to reprocess the 5' RACE reads, holding one entry per CDR3 protein. This table has 30,000 to 35,000 distinct CDR3 sequences, 5.5% to 7.5% appearing once. The source is an adult who was a healthcare worker with PCR-confirmed SARS-CoV-2 infection or an uninfected control (not recorded which). The chain recombines TRBV7-2 with TRBJ2-7; D unclear. The sequencing sample was made of whole blood. CDR3 nucleotides: TGTGCCAGCAGCTTAGACCAAGTGGTCTACGAGCAGTACTTC. Protein product: CASSLDQVVYEQYF.